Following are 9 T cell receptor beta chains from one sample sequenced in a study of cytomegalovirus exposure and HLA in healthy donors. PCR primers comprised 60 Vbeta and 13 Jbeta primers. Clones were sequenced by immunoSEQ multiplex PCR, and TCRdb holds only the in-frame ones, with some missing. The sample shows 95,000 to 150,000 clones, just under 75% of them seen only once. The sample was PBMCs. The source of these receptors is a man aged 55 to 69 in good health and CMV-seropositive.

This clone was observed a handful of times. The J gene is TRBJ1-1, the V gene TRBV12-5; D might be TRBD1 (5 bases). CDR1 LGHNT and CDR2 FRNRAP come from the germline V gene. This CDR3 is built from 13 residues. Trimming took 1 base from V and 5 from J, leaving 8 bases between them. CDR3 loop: CASGLGAGTEAFF. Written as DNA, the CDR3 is TGTGCTAGTGGTTTGGGGGCAGGGACTGAAGCTTTCTTT.

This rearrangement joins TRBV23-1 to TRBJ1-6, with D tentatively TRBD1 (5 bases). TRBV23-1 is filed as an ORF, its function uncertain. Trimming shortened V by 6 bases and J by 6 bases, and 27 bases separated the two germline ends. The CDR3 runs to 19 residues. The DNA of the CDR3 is TGCGCCAGCAGCCCGGTCGGGGGGTCAAAGGGTGGTAGTAATTCACCCCTCCACTTT. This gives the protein CASSPVGGSKGGSNSPLHF.

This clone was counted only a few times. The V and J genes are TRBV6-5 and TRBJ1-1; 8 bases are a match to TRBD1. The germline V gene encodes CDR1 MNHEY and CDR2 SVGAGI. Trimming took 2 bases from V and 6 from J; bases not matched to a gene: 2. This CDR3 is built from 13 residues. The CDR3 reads CASSYQGAAEAFF. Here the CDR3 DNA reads TGTGCCAGCAGTTACCAGGGGGCGGCTGAAGCTTTCTTT.

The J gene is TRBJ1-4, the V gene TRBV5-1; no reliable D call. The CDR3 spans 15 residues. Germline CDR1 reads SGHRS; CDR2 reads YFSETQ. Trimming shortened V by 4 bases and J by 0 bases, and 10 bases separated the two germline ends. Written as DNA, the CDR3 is TGCGCCAGCAGCCCGAATAGTGCAACTAATGAAAAACTGTTTTTT. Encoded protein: CASSPNSATNEKLFF.

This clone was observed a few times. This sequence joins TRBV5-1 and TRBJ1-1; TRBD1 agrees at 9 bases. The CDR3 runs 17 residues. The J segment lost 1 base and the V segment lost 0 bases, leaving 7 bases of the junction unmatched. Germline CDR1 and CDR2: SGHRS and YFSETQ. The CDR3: CASSLGVTGGENTEAFF. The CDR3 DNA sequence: TGCGCCAGCAGCTTGGGGGTTACAGGGGGCGAGAACACTGAAGCTTTCTTT.

CDR3: CASRGTGGAGELFF. CDR3 DNA sequence: TGTGCCAGCAGAGGGACTGGCGGGGCCGGGGAGCTGTTTTTT. The rearrangement links TRBV2 to TRBJ2-2; D may be TRBD2 (6 bases). Germline assignment: CDR1 SNHLY and CDR2 FYNNEI. Trimming took 6 bases from V and 6 from J, leaving 14 bases between them. The CDR3 has 14 residues.

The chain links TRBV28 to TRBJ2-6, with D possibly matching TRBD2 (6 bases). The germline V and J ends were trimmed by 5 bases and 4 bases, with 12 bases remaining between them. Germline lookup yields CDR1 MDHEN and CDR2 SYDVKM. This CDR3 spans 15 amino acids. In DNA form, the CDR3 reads TGTGCCAGCAGTCCGCGGGGAAGGGGGGCCAACGTCCTGACTTTC. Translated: CASSPRGRGANVLTF. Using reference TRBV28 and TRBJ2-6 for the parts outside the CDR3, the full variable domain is DVKVTQSSRYLVKRTGEKVFLECVQDMDHENMFWYRQDPGLGLRLIYFSYDVKMKEKGDIPEGYSVSREKKERFSLILESASTNQTSMYLCASSPRGRGANVLTFGAGSRLTVL.

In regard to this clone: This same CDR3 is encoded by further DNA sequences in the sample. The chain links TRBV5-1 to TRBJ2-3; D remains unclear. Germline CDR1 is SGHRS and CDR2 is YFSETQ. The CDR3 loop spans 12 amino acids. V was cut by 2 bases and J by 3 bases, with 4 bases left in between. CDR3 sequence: CASSLLTDTQYF. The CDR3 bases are TGCGCCAGCAGCTTACTAACAGATACGCAGTATTTT. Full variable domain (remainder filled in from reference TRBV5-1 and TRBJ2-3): KAGVTQTPRYLIKTRGQQVTLSCSPISGHRSVSWYQQTPGQGLQFLFEYFSETQRNKGNFPGRFSGRQFSNSRSEMNVSTLELGDSALYLCASSLLTDTQYFGPGTRLTVL.

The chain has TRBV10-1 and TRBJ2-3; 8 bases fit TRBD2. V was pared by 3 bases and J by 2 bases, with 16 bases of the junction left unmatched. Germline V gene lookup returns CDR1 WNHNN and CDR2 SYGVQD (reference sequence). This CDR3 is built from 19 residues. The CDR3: CASSDHRAGGALLTDTQYF. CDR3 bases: TGCGCCAGCAGTGACCACCGGGCCGGGGGGGCGTTACTCACAGATACGCAGTATTTT.